The clone carrying this T cell receptor (beta chain) was seen only a few times. As yet, its antigen is unknown. The sample originates from a study of T-cell memory formation after mild COVID-19. Study-level findings and limits: In pre-infection memory, a portion of responding clones appeared, which suggested that cross-reactive memory joined. Clones that contracted from day 15 to 85 were balanced CD4/CD8, while later expanders leaned CD4+. Those CD4+ clones that contracted were mainly in CM and EM (CD8+ ones in EMRA). Clonal second-wave expansions that peaked on day 37 had unconfirmed SARS-CoV-2 specificity.

Germline CDR1 and CDR2: SGHTA and FQGTGA. The CDR3 extends over 17 amino acids. V lost 0 bases and J 2 bases, leaving 11 bases between the germline ends. TCRdb re-derived calls from the 5' RACE reads in MiXCR, one entry per CDR3 protein. The table includes almost 250,000 distinct CDR3 sequences, roughly 15% detected once. This clonotype originated in an adult woman who had mild COVID-19 (a few samples of this study predate the infection). Cell type and time point are not known. The specimen was PBMCs or a T cell subset sorted from them (not recorded which). The chain employs TRBV7-3 and TRBJ2-6, with D perhaps TRBD2 (6 bases). The CDR3, as DNA: TGTGCCAGCAGCTTAACGGGAGGTAGGGCTGGGGCCAACGTCCTGACTTTC. Its translation: CASSLTGGRAGANVLTF.